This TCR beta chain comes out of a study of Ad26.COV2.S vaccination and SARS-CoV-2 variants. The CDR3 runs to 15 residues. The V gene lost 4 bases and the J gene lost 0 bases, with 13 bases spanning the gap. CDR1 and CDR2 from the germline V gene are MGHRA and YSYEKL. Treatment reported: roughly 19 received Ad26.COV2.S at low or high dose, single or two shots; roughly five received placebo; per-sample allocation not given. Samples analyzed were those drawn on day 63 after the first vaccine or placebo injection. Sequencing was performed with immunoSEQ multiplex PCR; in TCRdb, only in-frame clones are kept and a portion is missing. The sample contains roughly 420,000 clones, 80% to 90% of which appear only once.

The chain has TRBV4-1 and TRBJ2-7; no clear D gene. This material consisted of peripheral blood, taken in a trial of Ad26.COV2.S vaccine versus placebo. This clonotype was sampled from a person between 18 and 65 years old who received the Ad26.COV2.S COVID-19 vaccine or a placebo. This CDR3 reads CASSLGRTSSYEQYF. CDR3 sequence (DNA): TGCGCCAGCAGCCTCGGACGAACGAGCTCCTACGAGCAGTACTTC.